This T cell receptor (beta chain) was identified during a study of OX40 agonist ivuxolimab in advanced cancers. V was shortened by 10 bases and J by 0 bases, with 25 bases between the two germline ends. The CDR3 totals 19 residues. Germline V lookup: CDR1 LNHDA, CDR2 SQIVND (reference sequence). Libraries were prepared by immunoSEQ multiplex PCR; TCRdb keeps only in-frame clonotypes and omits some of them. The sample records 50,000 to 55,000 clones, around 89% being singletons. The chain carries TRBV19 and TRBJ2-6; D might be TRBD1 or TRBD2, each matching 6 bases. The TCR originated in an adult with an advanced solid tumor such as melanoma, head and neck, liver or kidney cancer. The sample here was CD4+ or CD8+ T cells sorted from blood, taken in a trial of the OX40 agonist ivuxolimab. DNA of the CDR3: TGTGCCACCAAACCCGGCGCGGGGACAAATCCCTCTGGGGCCAACGTCCTGACTTTC. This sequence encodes CATKPGAGTNPSGANVLTF.